Presented here are 25 T cell receptor beta chains from one specimen sequenced in a study of T cells in Graves' hyperthyroidism and ophthalmopathy. TCR beta CDR3 regions were amplified from RNA. First-round RT-PCR targeting the TCR CDR3 was performed with the HTBI primer set. TCRdb used MiXCR to reprocess the multiplex PCR reads, holding one entry per CDR3 protein. The table lists fewer than 200,000 distinct CDR3 sequences, approximately 17% of them singletons. Material for sequencing was blood. All receptors derive from a woman aged 45-65 years with Graves' hyperthyroidism.

This clonotype was recorded at least ten times. The J gene is TRBJ2-7, the V gene TRBV7-9; D ambiguous. V lost 5 bases and J lost 2, with 7 bases in between. This CDR3 spans 12 amino acids. Germline-derived CDR1 and CDR2 are SEHNR and FQNEAQ (reference sequence). The CDR3 protein is CASSKEAYEQYF. In DNA, the CDR3 is TGTGCCAGCAGCAAAGAAGCCTACGAGCAGTACTTC.

With regard to this clonotype: This clone may be a read error of a much larger clone one base away. CDR3 residues: CASSLTGTEASF. The CDR3 region has the DNA TGCGCCAGCAGCTTAACCGGGACGGAAGCTTCCTTT. The chain has TRBV5-1 and TRBJ1-1; D is possibly TRBD1 (5 bases). CDR1 is SGHRS, CDR2 YFSETQ, per germline. The CDR3 covers 12 residues.

This clonotype was observed at least ten times. This chain uses TRBV6-2 or TRBV6-3 with TRBJ1-2; D unresolved. Germline CDR1 is MNHEY and CDR2 is SVGEGT. Trimming took 4 bases from V and 3 from J, leaving 12 bases between them. The CDR3 is 14 amino acids. This CDR3 reads CASSSLEGHYGYTF. The CDR3 DNA reads as TGTGCCAGCAGTTCCCTGGAGGGCCACTATGGCTACACCTTC.

CDR3 residues: CSATPGLAGAGQFF. As DNA, the CDR3 is TGCAGTGCCACCCCGGGACTAGCGGGGGCAGGGCAGTTCTTC. The chain combines TRBV20-1 with TRBJ2-1; 14 bases align to TRBD2. Germline V lookup: CDR1 DFQATT, CDR2 SNEGSKA (reference sequence). The CDR3 is made up of 14 amino acids. V was clipped by 6 bases and J by 12 bases; unmatched bases: 10.

This chain joins TRBV25-1 and TRBJ1-6; 8 nucleotides match TRBD1. The CDR3 covers 19 residues. The V gene's germline CDR1 is MGHDK and CDR2 SYGVNS. Trimming took 2 bases from V and 3 from J; bases not matched to a gene: 12. Written as DNA, the CDR3 is TGTGCCAGCAGTGAACTGGCAGGGGGCGCTTCTGGCTATAATTCACCCCTCCACTTT. Amino acids: CASSELAGGASGYNSPLHF. Full variable domain (outside the CDR3, taken from reference TRBV25-1 and TRBJ1-6): EADIYQTPRYLVIGTGKKITLECSQTMGHDKMYWYQQDPGMELHLIHYSYGVNSTEKGDLSSESTVSRIRTEHFPLTLESARPSHTSQYLCASSELAGGASGYNSPLHFGNGTRLTVT.

This clonotype was seen repeatedly, ten times or more. This chain links TRBV6-1 with TRBJ2-7; possible D gene TRBD1, 6 bases. Germline V CDR1 and CDR2: MNHNS, SASEGT. This CDR3 has 15 residues. V was trimmed by 4 bases and J by 3 bases, leaving 16 bases between them. CDR3: CASSVRTAGSYEQYF. CDR3 nucleotides: TGTGCCAGCAGTGTACGGACAGCTGGGAGCTACGAGCAGTACTTC.

This clonotype was found many times. The V gene is TRBV20-1, the J gene TRBJ1-1; 9 bases match TRBD1. V trimming: 7 bases; J trimming: 1 base; junction bases outside the gene matches: 4. Germline V CDR1 and CDR2: DFQATT, SNEGSKA (reference sequence). CDR3 length equals 13 residues. The CDR3 here is CSGIQGANTEAFF. DNA of the CDR3: TGCAGTGGCATACAGGGGGCGAACACTGAAGCTTTCTTT.

This clonotype was found many times. This chain connects TRBV11-2 to TRBJ2-1; unclear D gene. The CDR3 consists of 17 residues. Germline-derived CDR1 and CDR2 are SGHAT and FQNNGV. V lost 2 bases and J lost 4, with 18 bases in between. The CDR3 DNA reads TGTGCCAGCAGCTTAAAAATACAGATAACCAAATACAATGAGCAGTTCTTC. Translating gives CASSLKIQITKYNEQFF.

The table lists this clonotype with many counts. This chain uses TRBV6-2 or TRBV6-3 with TRBJ1-5, with 7 bases lining up with TRBD1. V shed 6 bases, J shed 2 bases, and the junction held 7 bases outside the gene matches. Looked up from germline, CDR1 is MNHEY and CDR2 is SVGEGT. The CDR3 covers 15 residues. CDR3 sequence (DNA): TGTGCCAGCAGACTGACAGGGAATGGCAATCAGCCCCAGCATTTT. This codes for CASRLTGNGNQPQHF.

This clonotype was counted between two and nine times. The chain joins TRBV18 to TRBJ2-1; D gene unclear. CDR1 and CDR2 from the germline V gene are KGHSH and LQKENI. With 3 bases removed from V and 4 bases from J, the gap between germline ends came to 16 bases. CDR3 length: 16 amino acids. The DNA for the CDR3 is TGTGCCAGCTCACCGCTAATCCCCCTCTCATACAATGAGCAGTTCTTC. Protein: CASSPLIPLSYNEQFF. Full variable domain (outside the CDR3, taken from reference TRBV18 and TRBJ2-1): NAGVMQNPRHLVRRRGQEARLRCSPMKGHSHVYWYRQLPEEGLKFMVYLQKENIIDESGMPKERFSAEFPKEGPSILRIQQVVRGDSAAYFCASSPLIPLSYNEQFFGPGTRLTVL.

This clonotype was observed many times. This rearrangement joins TRBV19 to TRBJ2-7; 9 bases agree with TRBD1. Losses at the gene ends were 6 bases for V and 2 bases for J; bases not matched to a gene: 2. Germline CDR1 reads LNHDA; CDR2 reads SQIVND (reference sequence). This CDR3 region has 13 residues. The CDR3 DNA reads as TGTGCCAGTAGGGACAGGGGCGCCTACGAGCAGTACTTC. Amino acids: CASRDRGAYEQYF.

This clonotype was counted at least ten times. V usage is TRBV6-1 and J usage is TRBJ2-2; 12 positions match TRBD2. V lost 6 bases, J lost 4 bases, and 12 bases stayed unmatched. The CDR3 runs 18 residues. Per germline, CDR1 MNHNS and CDR2 SASEGT. The CDR3 reads CASSPTHLAGGSTGELFF. The CDR3 bases are TGTGCCAGCAGCCCGACACACCTAGCGGGGGGGAGCACCGGGGAGCTGTTTTTT.

This clonotype was recorded many times. CDR3: CASSQGGITEAFF. CDR3 DNA sequence: TGTGCCAGCAGTCAGGGTGGAATTACTGAAGCTTTCTTT. The rearrangement links TRBV28 to TRBJ1-1, with D maybe TRBD1 (5 bases). CDR3 length: 13 residues. The germline gives CDR1 MDHEN, CDR2 SYDVKM. Between the trimmed V and J ends, which lost 5 bases and 5 bases, there was a span of 12 bases.

The V gene is TRBV28, the J gene TRBJ2-7; D possibly corresponds to TRBD1 (6 bases). The CDR3 is 14 amino acids. The germline V gene has CDR1 MDHEN and CDR2 SYDVKM. Deletions cut 6 bases from V and 6 bases from J, with 18 bases between. The CDR3 protein is CASSLQGMWVEQYF. The CDR3 DNA follows: TGTGCCAGCAGCCTACAGGGTATGTGGGTCGAGCAGTACTTC.

The chain uses TRBV7-3 and TRBJ1-2, with TRBD1 matching 10 bases. This CDR3 has 18 amino acids. CDR1 is SGHTA and CDR2 is FQGTGA in the germline V gene. The V and J ends lost 5 bases and 3 bases, in that order; junction bases with no gene match: 15. The CDR3 DNA reads TGTGCCAGCAGCCCAAACCCCGTGACAGGGGGCGGCGACTATGGCTACACCTTC. The encoded protein is CASSPNPVTGGGDYGYTF. The full variable domain, completed using reference TRBV7-3 and TRBJ1-2, is GAGVSQTPSNKVTEKGKYVELRCDPISGHTALYWYRQSLGQGPEFLIYFQGTGAADDSGLPNDRFFAVRPEGSVSTLKIQRTERGDSAVYLCASSPNPVTGGGDYGYTFGSGTRLTVV.

This clonotype came up many times. The CDR3 spells CASSPGGPGSNEKLFF. The CDR3 coding sequence is TGTGCCAGCAGCCCCGGCGGGCCCGGGAGCAATGAAAAACTGTTTTTT. The rearrangement joins TRBV6-1 to TRBJ1-4, with no clear D. In germline, CDR1 is MNHNS, CDR2 SASEGT. This CDR3 comprises 16 residues. Deletions cut 6 bases from V and 5 bases from J, with 19 bases between.

This clonotype was seen a single time. Since a much larger clone is just one base distant, this may be a read error. CDR3 region: CARSPSQGKDEQFF. The CDR3 DNA reads as TGTGCCAGGTCACCATCACAGGGGAAAGATGAGCAGTTCTTC. V usage is TRBV18 and J usage is TRBJ2-1; 7 nucleotides agree with TRBD1. This CDR3 is built from 14 residues. Germline V gene data show CDR1 as KGHSH and CDR2 as LQKENI.

This clonotype qualifies as medium-sized (0.01 to 0.1%). V usage is TRBV28 and J usage is TRBJ1-5, with 10 bases that match TRBD1. CDR3 length: 15 amino acids. The germline V gene has CDR1 MDHEN and CDR2 SYDVKM. The ends lost 7 bases at V and 6 bases at J; junction bases unmatched: 9. CDR3 DNA sequence: TGTGCCAGCACTTTTATGACAGGGGGCGGTCAGCCCCAGCATTTT. Encoded protein: CASTFMTGGGQPQHF. The variable domain in full, completed from reference TRBV28 and TRBJ1-5, reads DVKVTQSSRYLVKRTGEKVFLECVQDMDHENMFWYRQDPGLGLRLIYFSYDVKMKEKGDIPEGYSVSREKKERFSLILESASTNQTSMYLCASTFMTGGGQPQHFGDGTRLSIL.

This clonotype appeared many times. DNA of the CDR3: TGTGCCAGCAGCCAAGATTTAGATACGCAGTATTTT. Translated, it gives CASSQDLDTQYF. The genes are TRBV3-1 and TRBJ2-3; D is ambiguous. Looked up from germline, CDR1 is LGHDT and CDR2 is YNNKEL (reference sequence). Trimming removed 0 bases at V and 5 bases at J, with 3 bases between. The CDR3 length is 12 residues.

This clonotype was seen repeatedly, ten times or more. V gene TRBV6-1 combines with J gene TRBJ1-1; perhaps TRBD1 as D (6 bases). The CDR3 runs to 11 residues. Trimming pared 5 bases from V and 8 bases from J, leaving 9 bases between. The germline gives CDR1 MNHNS, CDR2 SASEGT. DNA of the CDR3: TGTGCCAGCAGTCAGGGGACAGAAGCTTTCTTT. This gives the protein CASSQGTEAFF.

This clonotype was counted many times. CDR3 sequence reads: CASSSQRWEDYGYTF. Here the CDR3 DNA reads TGTGCCAGCAGCTCCCAGCGTTGGGAGGATTATGGCTACACCTTC. The chain employs TRBV7-8 and TRBJ1-2; D remains ambiguous. Trimming left V 4 bases short and J 5 bases short, with 17 bases between. Germline CDR1 SGHVS, CDR2 FQNEAQ. This CDR3 is built from 15 residues.

This clonotype was recorded at least ten times. The J gene is TRBJ1-2, the V gene TRBV28; the D is unclear. This CDR3 is 13 amino acids long. Germline V CDR1 and CDR2: MDHEN, SYDVKM. The V and J ends lost 3 bases and 2 bases respectively, with 7 bases between them. CDR3 nucleotide sequence: TGTGCCAGCAGTTTGCCCAAGAACTATGGCTACACCTTC. It specifies CASSLPKNYGYTF.

Many counts were recorded for this clonotype. This chain links TRBV6-1 with TRBJ2-7, with 7 bases identical to TRBD1. Losses at the gene ends were 6 bases for V and 1 base for J; bases not matched to a gene: 9. The CDR3 length is 15 residues. CDR1 is MNHNS, CDR2 SASEGT, per germline. This CDR3 is CASRLQGWRSYEQYF. DNA of the CDR3: TGTGCCAGCAGATTACAGGGGTGGAGGTCCTACGAGCAGTACTTC.

This clonotype has just a few counts. The chain employs TRBV20-1 and TRBJ2-3, with 10 bases that match TRBD1. CDR1 and CDR2 (germline): DFQATT, SNEGSKA (reference sequence). V trimming: 2 bases; J trimming: 5 bases; junction bases outside the gene matches: 10. The CDR3 totals 16 residues. The CDR3 DNA follows: TGCAGTGCTAGATCACCCCAGACAGGGGGCCAAGATACGCAGTATTTT. Protein: CSARSPQTGGQDTQYF.

This clonotype was detected many times. The rearrangement joins TRBV7-9 to TRBJ2-7; D ambiguous. The germline V gene encodes CDR1 SEHNR and CDR2 FQNEAQ (reference sequence). The CDR3 loop spans 14 amino acids. Trimming left V 0 bases short and J 2 bases short, with 8 bases between. The CDR3 reads CASSLAGSTYEQYF. Written as DNA, the CDR3 is TGTGCCAGCAGCTTAGCGGGAAGTACCTACGAGCAGTACTTC.